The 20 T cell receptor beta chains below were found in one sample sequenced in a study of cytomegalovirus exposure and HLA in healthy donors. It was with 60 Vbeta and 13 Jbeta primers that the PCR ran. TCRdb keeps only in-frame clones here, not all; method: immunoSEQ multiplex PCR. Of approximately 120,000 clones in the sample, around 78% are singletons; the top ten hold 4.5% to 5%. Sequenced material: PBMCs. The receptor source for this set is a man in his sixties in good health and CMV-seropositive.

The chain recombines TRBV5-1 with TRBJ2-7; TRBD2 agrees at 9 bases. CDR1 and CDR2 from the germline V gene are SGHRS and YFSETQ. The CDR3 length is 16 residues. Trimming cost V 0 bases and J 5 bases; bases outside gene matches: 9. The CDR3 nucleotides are TGCGCCAGCAGCTTGGCGCGGGGGGGCGGATTAAACGAGCAGTACTTC. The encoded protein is CASSLARGGGLNEQYF.

CDR3 amino acids: CASSIQGVWSGANVLTF. The CDR3, as DNA: TGTGCCAGCAGTATACAGGGGGTCTGGTCTGGGGCCAACGTCCTGACTTTC. The J gene is TRBJ2-6, the V gene TRBV5-6, with 8 nucleotides matching TRBD1. The CDR3 has 17 amino acids. J lost 1 base, V lost 5 bases, and 8 bases had no gene match. Germline V gene lookup returns CDR1 SGHDT and CDR2 YYEEEE.

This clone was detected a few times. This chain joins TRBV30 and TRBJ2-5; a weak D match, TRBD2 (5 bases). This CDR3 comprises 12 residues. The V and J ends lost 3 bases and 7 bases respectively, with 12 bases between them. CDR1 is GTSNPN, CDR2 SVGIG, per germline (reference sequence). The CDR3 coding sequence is TGTGCCTGGAGCCCGGGGATTGGGACCCAGTACTTC. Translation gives CAWSPGIGTQYF.

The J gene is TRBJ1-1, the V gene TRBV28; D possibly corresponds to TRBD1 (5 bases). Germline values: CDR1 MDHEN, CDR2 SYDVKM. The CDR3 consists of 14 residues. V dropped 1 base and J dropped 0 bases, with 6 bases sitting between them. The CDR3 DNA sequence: TGTGCCAGCAGTTTATCGGGGGTGAACACTGAAGCTTTCTTT. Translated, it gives CASSLSGVNTEAFF.

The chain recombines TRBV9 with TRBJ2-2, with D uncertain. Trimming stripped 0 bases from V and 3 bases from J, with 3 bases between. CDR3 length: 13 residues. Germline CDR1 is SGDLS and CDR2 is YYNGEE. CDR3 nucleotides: TGTGCCAGCAGCGTAGAGCACACCGGGGAGCTGTTTTTT. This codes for CASSVEHTGELFF. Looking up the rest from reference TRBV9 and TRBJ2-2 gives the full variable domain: DSGVTQTPKHLITATGQRVTLRCSPRSGDLSVYWYQQSLDQGLQFLIQYYNGEERAKGNILERFSAQQFPDLHSELNLSSLELGDSALYFCASSVEHTGELFFGEGSRLTVL.

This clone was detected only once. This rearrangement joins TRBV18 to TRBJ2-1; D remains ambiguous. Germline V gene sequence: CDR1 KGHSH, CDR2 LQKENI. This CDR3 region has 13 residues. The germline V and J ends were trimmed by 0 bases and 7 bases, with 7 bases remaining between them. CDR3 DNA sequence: TGTGCCAGCTCACCACCGACGAGGAATGAGCAGTTCTTC. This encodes CASSPPTRNEQFF.

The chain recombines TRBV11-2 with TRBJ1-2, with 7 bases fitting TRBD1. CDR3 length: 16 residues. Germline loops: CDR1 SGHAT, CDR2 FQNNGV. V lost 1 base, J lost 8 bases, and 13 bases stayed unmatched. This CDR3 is CASSLGGTVGLRGYTF. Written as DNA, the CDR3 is TGTGCCAGCAGCTTAGGGGGGACAGTGGGTTTAAGAGGCTACACCTTC.

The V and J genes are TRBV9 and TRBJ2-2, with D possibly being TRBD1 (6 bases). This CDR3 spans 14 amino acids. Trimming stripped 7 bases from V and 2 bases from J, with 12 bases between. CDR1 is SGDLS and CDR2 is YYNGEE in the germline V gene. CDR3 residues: CASSTGLNTGELFF. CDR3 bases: TGTGCCAGCTCTACAGGGTTAAACACCGGGGAGCTGTTTTTT. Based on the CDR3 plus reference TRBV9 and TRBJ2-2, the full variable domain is DSGVTQTPKHLITATGQRVTLRCSPRSGDLSVYWYQQSLDQGLQFLIQYYNGEERAKGNILERFSAQQFPDLHSELNLSSLELGDSALYFCASSTGLNTGELFFGEGSRLTVL.

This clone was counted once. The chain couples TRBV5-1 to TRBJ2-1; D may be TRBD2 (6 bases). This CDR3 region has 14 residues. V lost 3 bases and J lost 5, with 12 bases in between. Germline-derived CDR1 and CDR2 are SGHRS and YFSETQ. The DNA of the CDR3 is TGCGCCAGCAGCTGGGGGGAGGCAGACAATGAGCAGTTCTTC. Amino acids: CASSWGEADNEQFF.

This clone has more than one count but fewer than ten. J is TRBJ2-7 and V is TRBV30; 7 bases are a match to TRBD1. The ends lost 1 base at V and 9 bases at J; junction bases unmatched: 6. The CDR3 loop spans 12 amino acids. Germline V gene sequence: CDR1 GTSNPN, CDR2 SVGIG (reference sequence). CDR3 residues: CAWSGTGSGQYF. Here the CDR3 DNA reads TGTGCCTGGAGTGGGACAGGATCGGGGCAGTACTTC.

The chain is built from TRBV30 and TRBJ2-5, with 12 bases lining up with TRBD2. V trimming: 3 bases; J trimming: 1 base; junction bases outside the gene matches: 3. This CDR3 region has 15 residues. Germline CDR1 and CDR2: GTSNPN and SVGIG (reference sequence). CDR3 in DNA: TGTGCCTGGAGGACTAGCGGGGGACTCCAAGAGACCCAGTACTTC. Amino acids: CAWRTSGGLQETQYF. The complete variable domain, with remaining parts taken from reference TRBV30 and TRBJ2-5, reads SQTIHQWPATLVQPVGSPLSLECTVEGTSNPNLYWYRQAAGRGLQLLFYSVGIGQISSEVPQNLSASRPQDRQFILSSKKLLLSDSGFYLCAWRTSGGLQETQYFGPGTRLLVL.

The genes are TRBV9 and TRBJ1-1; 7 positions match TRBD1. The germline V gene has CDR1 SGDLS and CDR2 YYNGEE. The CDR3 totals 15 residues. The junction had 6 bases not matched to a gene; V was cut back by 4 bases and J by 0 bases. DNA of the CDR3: TGTGCCAGCAGCCCCCGGGACAGTTTGAACACTGAAGCTTTCTTT. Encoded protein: CASSPRDSLNTEAFF.

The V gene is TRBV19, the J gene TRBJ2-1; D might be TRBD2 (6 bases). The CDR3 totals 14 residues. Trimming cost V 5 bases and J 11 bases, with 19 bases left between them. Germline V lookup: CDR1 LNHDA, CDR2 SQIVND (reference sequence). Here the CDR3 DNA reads TGTGCCAGTAGTTCATCCCCTAGGCGGGAACAGCAGTTCTTC. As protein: CASSSSPRREQQFF.

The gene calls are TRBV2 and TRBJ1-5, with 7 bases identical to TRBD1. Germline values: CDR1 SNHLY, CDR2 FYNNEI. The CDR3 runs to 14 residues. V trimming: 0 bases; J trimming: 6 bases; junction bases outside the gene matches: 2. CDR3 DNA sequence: TGTGCCAGCAGTGAAGCAGGGGGCGGTCAGCCCCAGCATTTT. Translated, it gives CASSEAGGGQPQHF.

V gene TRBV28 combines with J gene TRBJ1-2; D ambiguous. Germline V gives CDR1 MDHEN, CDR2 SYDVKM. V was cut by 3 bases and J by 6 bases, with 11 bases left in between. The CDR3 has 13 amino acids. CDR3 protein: CASSFGGRNGYTF. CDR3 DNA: TGTGCCAGCAGTTTTGGAGGAAGGAATGGCTACACCTTC.

The CDR3 coding sequence is TGTGCCAGCAGCTTAACTAGCGGACGCACAGATACGCAGTATTTT. Protein product: CASSLTSGRTDTQYF. The chain joins TRBV7-2 to TRBJ2-3; TRBD2 agrees at 8 bases. V lost 2 bases and J lost 1; bases outside the gene matches: 2. The CDR3 is 15 amino acids. Germline V gives CDR1 SGHTA, CDR2 FQGNSA.

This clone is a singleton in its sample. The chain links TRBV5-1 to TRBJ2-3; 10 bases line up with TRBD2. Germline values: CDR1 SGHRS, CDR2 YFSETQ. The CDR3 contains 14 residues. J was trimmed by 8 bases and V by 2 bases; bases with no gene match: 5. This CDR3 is CASSFVLAGGTQYF. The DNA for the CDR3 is TGCGCCAGCAGCTTTGTGTTAGCGGGGGGTACGCAGTATTTT.

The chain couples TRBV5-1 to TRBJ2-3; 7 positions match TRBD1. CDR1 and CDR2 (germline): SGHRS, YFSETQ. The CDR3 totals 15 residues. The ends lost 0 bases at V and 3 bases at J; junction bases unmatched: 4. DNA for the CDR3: TGCGCCAGCAGCTTGGTCGACAGGGAGACAGATACGCAGTATTTT. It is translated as CASSLVDRETDTQYF.

The DNA of the CDR3 is TGTGCCATCAGCAAAGATTCTTGGGACAGGGGGAAAACTGAAGCTTTCTTT. Translation: CAISKDSWDRGKTEAFF. The chain is built from TRBV10-3 and TRBJ1-1; 11 bases are shared with TRBD1. V shed 6 bases, J shed 5 bases, and the junction held 14 bases outside the gene matches. There are 17 residues in the CDR3. The V gene's germline CDR1 is ENHRY and CDR2 SYGVKD.

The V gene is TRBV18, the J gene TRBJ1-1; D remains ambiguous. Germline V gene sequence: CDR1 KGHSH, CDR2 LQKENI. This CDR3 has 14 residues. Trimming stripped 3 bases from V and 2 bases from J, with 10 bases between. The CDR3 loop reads CASSPTQRNTEAFF. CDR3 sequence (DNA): TGTGCCAGCTCACCTACACAAAGAAACACTGAAGCTTTCTTT.